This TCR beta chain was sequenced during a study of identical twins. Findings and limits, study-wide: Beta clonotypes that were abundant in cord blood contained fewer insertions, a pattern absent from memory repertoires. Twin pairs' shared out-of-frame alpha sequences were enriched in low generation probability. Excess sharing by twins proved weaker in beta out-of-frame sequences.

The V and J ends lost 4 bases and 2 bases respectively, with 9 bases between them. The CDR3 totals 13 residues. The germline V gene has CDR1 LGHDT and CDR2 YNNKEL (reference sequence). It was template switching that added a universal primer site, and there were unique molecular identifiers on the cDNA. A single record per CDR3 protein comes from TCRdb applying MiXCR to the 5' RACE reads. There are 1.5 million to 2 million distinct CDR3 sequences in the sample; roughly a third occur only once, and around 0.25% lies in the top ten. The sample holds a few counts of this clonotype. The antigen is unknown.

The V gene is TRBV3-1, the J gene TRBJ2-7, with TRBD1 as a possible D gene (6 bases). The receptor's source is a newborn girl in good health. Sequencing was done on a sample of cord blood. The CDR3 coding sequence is TGTGCCAGCAGCCGGGACAATACCTACGAGCAGTACTTC. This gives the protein CASSRDNTYEQYF.